The 7 T cell receptor beta chains reported below all come from one sample, sequenced in a study of T cells in Graves' hyperthyroidism and ophthalmopathy. Researchers took RNA transcripts and amplified the TCR beta CDR3 regions from them. In the first-round RT-PCR of the TCR CDR3, the HTBI primer set was used. TCRdb fed the multiplex PCR reads into MiXCR, producing one record per CDR3 protein. The repertoire holds some 350,000 distinct CDR3 sequences, with around 15% as singletons. Sequencing was carried out using blood. Receptor source: a woman in her thirties or forties with Graves' ophthalmopathy.

This chain connects TRBV30 to TRBJ1-5; TRBD1 agrees at 7 bases. There are 13 residues in the CDR3. Per germline, CDR1 GTSNPN and CDR2 SVGIG (reference sequence). J was trimmed by 7 bases and V by 1 base; bases with no gene match: 4. The CDR3 loop is CAWSEGAGQPQHF. CDR3 nucleotides: TGTGCCTGGAGTGAGGGGGCTGGCCAGCCCCAGCATTTT.

Regarding this clonotype: Being one base from a much bigger clone, this may be a read error. This sequence joins TRBV20-1 and TRBJ1-6, with a tentative D call TRBD1 (5 bases). CDR3 length: 16 residues. V was cut by 0 bases and J by 5 bases, with 14 bases left in between. The germline CDR1 and CDR2 sequences are DFQATT and SNEGSKA (reference sequence). The CDR3 here is CSARDRGLGHNSPLHF. The CDR3 DNA reads as TGCAGTGCTAGAGATCGAGGCCTGGGGCATAATTCACCCCTCCACTTT.

This clonotype was recorded many times. The chain uses TRBV27 and TRBJ1-1; D gene ambiguous. The V end was cut by 6 bases, the J end by 4 bases, with 18 bases between. The length of the CDR3 is 15 residues. CDR1 MNHEY and CDR2 SMNVEV come from the germline V gene (reference sequence). CDR3 sequence: CASSPGRALVTEAFF. The CDR3 nucleotides read TGTGCCAGCAGCCCGGGCCGGGCGCTGGTCACTGAAGCTTTCTTT.

The chain combines TRBV5-5 with TRBJ2-5, with a weak D call TRBD2 (6 bases). V was cut by 1 base and J by 5 bases, with 12 bases left in between. This CDR3 region has 14 residues. From germline, CDR1 is SGHKS and CDR2 YYEKEE (reference sequence). Written as DNA, the CDR3 is TGTGCCAGCAGCTTGTGGGGGGACTTCGAGACCCAGTACTTC. This encodes CASSLWGDFETQYF.

The rearrangement links TRBV29-1 to TRBJ2-1, with D possibly TRBD1 on 6 matching bases. The ends were cut back, 5 bases at V and 2 bases at J, with 10 bases in the middle. This CDR3 contains 13 residues. CDR1 is SQVTM and CDR2 is ANQGSEA in the germline V gene. The chain's CDR3 is CSVSRTAYNEQFF. In nucleotides, the CDR3 is TGCAGCGTTTCGAGGACAGCCTACAATGAGCAGTTCTTC.

The rearrangement links TRBV11-3 to TRBJ2-2; 12 bases match TRBD1. In germline, CDR1 is SGHNT, CDR2 YENEEA. The CDR3 is 21 residues long. V dropped 4 bases and J dropped 0; count of bases not matched to a gene: 15. In DNA form, the CDR3 reads TGTGCCAGCAGCTCAACGCCGGGACAGGGGGCGCCTAACGCGAACACCGGGGAGCTGTTTTTT. It specifies CASSSTPGQGAPNANTGELFF.

This clonotype was counted a few times. The chain couples TRBV6-1 to TRBJ2-5; TRBD2 aligns across 9 bases. Germline V gives CDR1 MNHNS, CDR2 SASEGT. J gave up 2 bases and V 6 bases, and 10 bases lay outside the gene matches. This CDR3 region has 16 residues. Here the CDR3 DNA reads TGTGCCAGCAGCCAAATCTGGGGACTAGCTCAAGAGACCCAGTACTTC. Its protein product is CASSQIWGLAQETQYF.